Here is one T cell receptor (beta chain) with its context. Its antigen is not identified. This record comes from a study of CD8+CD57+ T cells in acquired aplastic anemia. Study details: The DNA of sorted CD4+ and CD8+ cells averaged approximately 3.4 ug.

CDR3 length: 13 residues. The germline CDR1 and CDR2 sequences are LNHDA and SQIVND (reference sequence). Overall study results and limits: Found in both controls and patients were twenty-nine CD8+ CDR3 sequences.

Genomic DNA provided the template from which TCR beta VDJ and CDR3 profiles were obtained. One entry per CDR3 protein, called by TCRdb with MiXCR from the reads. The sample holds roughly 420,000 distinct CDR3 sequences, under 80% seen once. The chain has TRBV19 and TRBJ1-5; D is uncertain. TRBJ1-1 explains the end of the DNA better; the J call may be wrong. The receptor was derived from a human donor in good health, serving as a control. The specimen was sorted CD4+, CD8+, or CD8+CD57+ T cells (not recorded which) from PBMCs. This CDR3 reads CASSISAGTEAFF. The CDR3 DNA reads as TGTGCCAGTAGTATAAGTGCGGGCACTGAAGCTTTCTTT.